These 7 T cell receptor beta chains were all obtained from the same sample, sequenced in a study of vaccination effects on CD4 cells after COVID-19. Using immunoSEQ multiplex PCR, the repertoire was profiled, and TCRdb retains in-frame clones only, with some absent. The sample lists 55,000 to 90,000 clones, about 69% occurring once. No antigen has been assigned to these receptors. Using viral peptide pools, the ViraFEST assay grew out antigen-specific CD4+ T cells prior to sequencing. Following culture for about ten days, CD4+ T cells were isolated. SARS-CoV-2 infection was confirmed by PCR in the person between March and December 2020. This specimen consisted of CD4+ T cells from PBMCs cultured with HIV peptides, obtained before COVID-19 vaccination. Subset specified: HIV-1 Nef peptide pool negative control/reference culture. The receptors were sampled from a human donor who had a prior SARS-CoV-2 infection.

In its sample, this clone was seen a few times. The chain recombines TRBV30 with TRBJ2-1, with D perhaps matching TRBD1 or TRBD2 (5 bases each). The CDR3 sequence is 14 residues long. Germline CDR1 and CDR2: GTSNPN and SVGIG (reference sequence). V was trimmed by 5 bases and J by 0 bases, leaving 11 bases between them. Here the CDR3 reads CAWDSGSSYNEQFF. CDR3 sequence (DNA): TGTGCCTGGGACAGCGGTAGCTCCTACAATGAGCAGTTCTTC.

The genes are TRBV7-3 and TRBJ1-2; TRBD1 agrees at 7 bases. CDR3 length: 16 residues. The junction had 15 bases not matched to a gene; V was cut back by 5 bases and J by 6 bases. Germline CDR1 reads SGHTA; CDR2 reads FQGTGA. CDR3 nucleotides: TGTGCCAGCAGCCGCCAAACCGAGACAGGGAGGAATGGCTACACCTTC. This translates into CASSRQTETGRNGYTF.

This chain links TRBV10-3 with TRBJ1-3, with 8 bases matching TRBD1. CDR1 and CDR2 from the germline V gene are ENHRY and SYGVKD. The ends lost 6 bases at V and 3 bases at J; junction bases unmatched: 4. This CDR3 is built from 14 residues. The CDR3 reads CAIRDRVLGNTIYF. The CDR3 DNA follows: TGTGCCATCAGGGACAGGGTGCTTGGAAACACCATATATTTT.

The gene calls are TRBV27 and TRBJ1-2, with a tentative D call TRBD1 (5 bases). Trimming removed 5 bases at V and 3 bases at J, with 19 bases between. Germline V gives CDR1 MNHEY, CDR2 SMNVEV (reference sequence). CDR3 size: 16 residues. DNA for the CDR3: TGTGCCAGCAGTCGATTCGGGGACGTCTGGGACTATGGCTACACCTTC. Protein sequence: CASSRFGDVWDYGYTF.

This clone was detected only a few times. This chain uses TRBV30 with TRBJ1-2; a possible D gene is TRBD1 (5 bases). Trimming removed 0 bases at V and 6 bases at J, with 14 bases between. Germline V gives CDR1 GTSNPN, CDR2 SVGIG (reference sequence). This CDR3 spans 14 amino acids. The CDR3 DNA reads TGTGCCTGGAGTGTACAGGAATTGAAAAATGGCTACACCTTC. Protein sequence: CAWSVQELKNGYTF.

The rearrangement joins TRBV6-5 to TRBJ2-7; TRBD1 matches 9 bases. V lost 6 bases to trimming and J lost 6 bases; unmatched junction nucleotides: 9. There are 14 residues in the CDR3. The germline gives CDR1 MNHEY, CDR2 SVGAGI. The CDR3, as DNA: TGTGCCAGCAGCTTACCGGGACAGGGTACCGAGCAGTACTTC. Translating it yields CASSLPGQGTEQYF.

This clone has just one count. This chain connects TRBV11-3 to TRBJ2-7; maybe TRBD2 (5 bases). The CDR3 is 12 amino acids. CDR1 is SGHNT, CDR2 YENEEA, per germline. V was clipped by 4 bases and J by 6 bases, with 10 bases between them. The CDR3 sequence: CASSSAGVEQYF. The DNA for the CDR3 is TGTGCCAGCAGCTCGGCGGGTGTCGAGCAGTACTTC.